Below are 27 T cell receptor beta chains sequenced from a single sample in a study of spatial heterogeneity in lung cancer (dated by TCRdb to the late 2010s). The paper's findings and limits, for the study overall: The tumor nonsynonymous mutation count correlated with the number of expanded intratumoral alpha and beta TCRs.

Libraries were prepared through 5' RACE. The sequencing machine was a NextSeq 500. TCRdb reanalyzed the raw reads on its own, using fastp at Q25 for trimming and MiXCR for clone calling, and kept in-frame beta chains. Merged by CDR3 protein, the rows form single entries marked with the most common genes and DNA. For this sample there are thousands of distinct CDR3 sequences; approximately 12% appear just once. The ten largest clones capture approximately 11% of the sample. Their target antigens are unknown. What this sample's time point label stands for: sample taken at primary tumor resection. The starting material was lung tumor tissue, obtained at surgery. The receptors stem from a male donor with early-stage non-small cell lung cancer.

This clonotype was observed at least ten times. A library prepared for alpha chains yielded this beta chain as an off-target read; its size is of little meaning. The chain couples TRBV6-6 to TRBJ2-7, with 7 bases that match TRBD2. V trimming: 2 bases; J trimming: 7 bases; junction bases outside the gene matches: 8. CDR1 and CDR2 from the germline V gene are MNHNY and SVGAGI (reference sequence). The CDR3 sequence is 14 residues long. The CDR3 reads CASSYAAGVGEQYF. CDR3 DNA: TGTGCCAGCAGTTACGCGGCGGGGGTGGGGGAGCAGTACTTC.

This clonotype has more than one count but fewer than ten. The library was prepared for alpha chains; this beta chain is a stray read, so its frequency means little. The V call is TRBV11-3, the J call TRBJ1-1, with TRBD1 identical over 7 bases. The CDR3 length is 16 residues. The V and J ends lost 4 bases and 1 base, in that order; junction bases with no gene match: 9. CDR1 and CDR2 (germline): SGHNT, YENEEA. CDR3 residues: CASSSAGTAGNTEAFF. The CDR3 nucleotides read TGTGCCAGCAGCTCCGCCGGGACAGCCGGGAACACTGAAGCTTTCTTT. Together with reference TRBV11-3 and TRBJ1-1, the CDR3 gives the full variable domain: EAGVVQSPRYKIIEKKQPVAFWCNPISGHNTLYWYLQNLGQGPELLIRYENEEAVDDSQLPKDRFSAERLKGVDSTLKIQPAELGDSAVYLCASSSAGTAGNTEAFFGQGTRLTVV.

This clonotype was counted many times. A library made for alpha chains picked up this beta chain off target, so its size means little. The gene calls are TRBV30 and TRBJ2-1, with unresolved D. CDR3 length equals 11 residues. Per the germline V gene, CDR1 is GTSNPN and CDR2 is SVGIG (reference sequence). The germline V and J ends were trimmed by 2 bases and 6 bases, with 5 bases remaining between them. CDR3 sequence reads: CAWSHTNEQFF. In DNA, the CDR3 is TGTGCCTGGAGTCACACCAATGAGCAGTTCTTC.

A word on this clonotype: This beta chain turned up in a library designed for alpha chains; as an off-target read, its abundance says little. The chain couples TRBV12-3 or TRBV12-4 to TRBJ2-7, with a weak D call TRBD1 (6 bases). The CDR3 has 15 residues. V was pared by 4 bases and J by 0 bases, with 13 bases between. Here the CDR3 reads CASSSTTGFSYEQYF. Here the CDR3 DNA reads TGTGCCAGCAGTTCTACGACAGGATTCTCCTACGAGCAGTACTTC.

By its share, this clonotype is medium-sized. A library made for alpha chains picked up this beta chain off target, so its size means little. The chain joins TRBV9 to TRBJ2-1, with 7 bases lining up with TRBD2. The CDR3 loop spans 16 amino acids. Germline loops: CDR1 SGDLS, CDR2 YYNGEE. With 3 bases clipped from V and 4 bases from J, the junction kept 10 bases outside the gene matches. The DNA of the CDR3 is TGTGCCAGCAGCGAGAGGGAGGGGTTTGCGTACAATGAGCAGTTCTTC. Protein sequence: CASSEREGFAYNEQFF.

This clonotype occurred many times. This beta chain is an unintended read in a library built for alpha chains; its size means little. This rearrangement joins TRBV6-1 to TRBJ2-7, with 7 bases aligning to TRBD2. The germline CDR1 and CDR2 sequences are MNHNS and SASEGT. The CDR3 has 16 amino acids. V shed 5 bases and J 2 bases; nucleotides not matched to a gene: 12. CDR3: CASSMGSGKGAYEQYF. The DNA of the CDR3 is TGTGCCAGCAGTATGGGGAGCGGGAAGGGAGCCTACGAGCAGTACTTC.

Sample share makes this clonotype medium-sized. As an off-target read in a library built for alpha chains, this beta chain has a frequency of little significance. The CDR3 spells CSAGVTGTQYF. The CDR3 region has the DNA TGCAGTGCGGGGGTCACCGGGACCCAGTACTTC. This rearrangement joins TRBV20-1 to TRBJ2-5; the D gene could be TRBD1 or TRBD2 (5 bases each). CDR1 and CDR2 (germline): DFQATT, SNEGSKA (reference sequence). V was cut by 6 bases and J by 7 bases, with 12 bases left in between. CDR3 length: 11 amino acids.

A note on this clonotype: A library prepared for alpha chains yielded this beta chain as an off-target read; its size is of little meaning. V is TRBV7-2 and J is TRBJ2-1; 8 nucleotides match TRBD1. Germline CDR1 SGHTA, CDR2 FQGNSA. The CDR3 consists of 17 residues. Trimming cost V 5 bases and J 0 bases; bases outside gene matches: 9. For the CDR3, the DNA is TGTGCCAGCAGCCGGACAGGGACCCATACCTCCTACAATGAGCAGTTCTTC. Amino acid sequence: CASSRTGTHTSYNEQFF. The variable domain in full, with the rest retrieved from reference TRBV7-2 and TRBJ2-1, is GAGVSQSPSNKVTEKGKDVELRCDPISGHTALYWYRQSLGQGLEFLIYFQGNSAPDKSGLPSDRFSAERTGGSVSTLTIQRTQQEDSAVYLCASSRTGTHTSYNEQFFGPGTRLTVL.

This clonotype counts as medium-sized. This beta chain is an unintended read in a library built for alpha chains; its size means little. The chain is built from TRBV20-1 and TRBJ2-7; maybe TRBD2 (6 bases). From germline, CDR1 is DFQATT and CDR2 SNEGSKA (reference sequence). V was clipped by 6 bases and J by 0 bases, with 15 bases between them. The CDR3 contains 14 residues. The CDR3 coding sequence is TGCAGTGCCCGGGATCGGGGGTTCTCCTACGAGCAGTACTTC. This encodes CSARDRGFSYEQYF.

This clonotype was seen at least ten times. Within a library made for alpha chains, this beta chain is off target, and its count is uninformative. V and J are TRBV10-3 and TRBJ2-1; no clear D. The CDR3 consists of 12 residues. Germline CDR1 and CDR2: ENHRY and SYGVKD. V lost 10 bases and J 6 bases, leaving 13 bases between the germline ends. The DNA for the CDR3 is TGTGCCACCTCTGTCGGCGGCAATGAGCAGTTCTTC. Amino acids: CATSVGGNEQFF.

This clonotype is judged large. The size of this beta chain means little, since it is a stray read in a library made for alpha chains. CDR3: CASSEWLTNTGELFF. The CDR3 DNA sequence: TGTGCCAGCAGTGAATGGTTAACGAACACCGGGGAGCTGTTTTTT. The chain combines TRBV6-1 with TRBJ2-2; D is unresolved. Germline-derived CDR1 and CDR2 are MNHNS and SASEGT. This CDR3 region has 15 residues. Trimming removed 2 bases at V and 0 bases at J, with 7 bases between.

This clonotype was recorded at least ten times. Since the library was made to target alpha chains, this beta chain is a stray read and its abundance is not meaningful. The J gene is TRBJ1-2, the V gene TRBV2; 9 bases fit TRBD1. The length of the CDR3 is 12 residues. Germline V gene lookup returns CDR1 SNHLY and CDR2 FYNNEI. V lost 11 bases and J lost 7; bases outside the gene matches: 8. Written as DNA, the CDR3 is TGTGCCGGATCCGGGACAGGGCTTGGCTACACCTTC. This translates into CAGSGTGLGYTF.

There are many counts of this clonotype. The library was built for alpha chains, so this beta chain is an off-target read and its size means little. The J gene is TRBJ1-5, the V gene TRBV9; D is possibly TRBD1 (6 bases). Deletions cut 4 bases from V and 3 bases from J, with 11 bases between. Looked up from germline, CDR1 is SGDLS and CDR2 is YYNGEE. The CDR3 length is 14 residues. The CDR3 nucleotides read TGTGCCAGCAGCCCCGGACAGTTCAATCAGCCCCAGCATTTT. It codes for CASSPGQFNQPQHF.

This clonotype counts as medium-sized (0.01 to 0.1%). Found in a library prepared for alpha chains, this beta chain is an off-target read, and its abundance has little meaning. V gene TRBV20-1 combines with J gene TRBJ2-2; 11 positions agree with TRBD2. Germline CDR1 and CDR2: DFQATT and SNEGSKA (reference sequence). This CDR3 contains 16 residues. V was pared by 5 bases and J by 1 base, with 6 bases of the junction left unmatched. The CDR3: CSAPLAGGRNTGELFF. The DNA for the CDR3 is TGCAGTGCTCCCTTAGCGGGAGGGAGGAACACCGGGGAGCTGTTTTTT.

Ten or more counts support this clonotype. Because the library targeted alpha chains, this beta chain is an off-target read whose size means little. The chain links TRBV24-1 to TRBJ2-3; 10 bases agree with TRBD2. CDR1 and CDR2 from the germline V gene are KGHDR and SFDVKD. The CDR3 is 16 residues long. The V gene end was trimmed by 2 bases and the J gene end by 3 bases; junction bases not matched to a gene: 4. CDR3: CATSDSRTSGTDTQYF. CDR3 sequence (DNA): TGTGCCACCAGTGATTCGAGGACTAGCGGTACAGATACGCAGTATTTT.

Worth noting for this clonotype: This beta chain appears as a stray read in a library generated for alpha chains; its size is not informative. This chain connects TRBV12-3 or TRBV12-4 to TRBJ1-1; TRBD1 is a possible D gene (5 bases). V lost 6 bases and J lost 5, with 19 bases in between. The CDR3 has 15 amino acids. The CDR3 region has the DNA TGTGCCAGCAGCCGACGGGTCGGGGGGTATACTGAAGCTTTCTTT. Protein product: CASSRRVGGYTEAFF.

With respect to this clonotype: This beta chain is an unintended read in a library built for alpha chains; its size means little. The chain employs TRBV2 and TRBJ2-3; the D is unclear. This CDR3 contains 15 residues. In germline, CDR1 is SNHLY, CDR2 FYNNEI. Trimming pared 7 bases from V and 0 bases from J, leaving 14 bases between. DNA for the CDR3: TGTGCCAGCATGGCAGGTTACTCTAGCACAGATACGCAGTATTTT. Protein sequence: CASMAGYSSTDTQYF.

Comments on this clonotype: This beta chain is a stray read from a library made for alpha chains; its abundance is not meaningful. The chain uses TRBV6-1 and TRBJ2-1; 10 positions agree with TRBD1. CDR1 is MNHNS and CDR2 is SASEGT in the germline V gene. CDR3 size: 14 residues. With 7 bases clipped from V and 8 bases from J, the junction kept 8 bases outside the gene matches. The CDR3 loop is CASTGTGEGYEQFF. CDR3 DNA: TGTGCCAGCACCGGGACAGGGGAAGGGTATGAGCAGTTCTTC.

This clonotype is medium-sized by share. As an off-target read in a library built for alpha chains, this beta chain has a frequency of little significance. This sequence joins TRBV5-6 and TRBJ2-3; D may match TRBD1 or TRBD2 (6 bases each). The germline gives CDR1 SGHDT, CDR2 YYEEEE. The CDR3 covers 16 residues. The V end lost 0 bases, the J end lost 1 base, and 12 bases lay between the germline ends. CDR3 in amino acids: CASSLAGGGRTDTQYF. In DNA, the CDR3 is TGTGCCAGCAGCTTGGCCGGAGGGGGTCGCACAGATACGCAGTATTTT. Filled out from reference TRBV5-6 and TRBJ2-3, the complete variable domain reads DAGVTQSPTHLIKTRGQQVTLRCSPKSGHDTVSWYQQALGQGPQFIFQYYEEEERQRGNFPDRFSGHQFPNYSSELNVNALLLGDSALYLCASSLAGGGRTDTQYFGPGTRLTVL.

This clonotype has at least ten counts. The library was prepared for alpha chains; this beta chain is a stray read, so its frequency means little. The V and J genes are TRBV7-9 and TRBJ2-7, with D maybe TRBD1 (5 bases). Trimming removed 5 bases from V and 2 bases from J, with 10 bases in between. The CDR3 loop spans 13 amino acids. CDR1 is SEHNR and CDR2 is FQNEAQ in the germline V gene (reference sequence). CDR3 coding DNA: TGTGCCAGCAGCACCAGACAGACCTACGAGCAGTACTTC. It translates to CASSTRQTYEQYF.

This clonotype was counted at least ten times. This beta chain is an unintended read in a library built for alpha chains; its size means little. This chain links TRBV19 with TRBJ2-1; no firm D call. The V gene's germline CDR1 is LNHDA and CDR2 SQIVND (reference sequence). The CDR3 has 14 residues. The V and J ends lost 1 base and 7 bases respectively, with 11 bases between them. CDR3 bases: TGTGCCAGTAGTATAGCAGTTACAAGGAATGAGCAGTTCTTC. Translation: CASSIAVTRNEQFF. Full variable domain (remainder filled in from reference TRBV19 and TRBJ2-1): DGGITQSPKYLFRKEGQNVTLSCEQNLNHDAMYWYRQDPGQGLRLIYYSQIVNDFQKGDIAEGYSVSREKKESFPLTVTSAQKNPTAFYLCASSIAVTRNEQFFGPGTRLTVL.

This clonotype appeared many times. This beta chain is an off-target read within a library intended for alpha chains, so its frequency means little. The chain has TRBV27 and TRBJ2-1, with D possibly TRBD2 on 6 matching bases. Trimming cost V 0 bases and J 10 bases, with 19 bases left between them. Per the germline V gene, CDR1 is MNHEY and CDR2 is SMNVEV (reference sequence). CDR3 length equals 16 residues. CDR3 nucleotide sequence: TGTGCCAGCAGTTTATCGCCTCCGGGACTCGGTTGGGAGCAGTTCTTC. It specifies CASSLSPPGLGWEQFF.

This clonotype was counted many times. As an off-target read in a library built for alpha chains, this beta chain has a frequency of little significance. The chain employs TRBV18 and TRBJ1-3; 9 bases match TRBD1. The CDR3 has 16 amino acids. CDR1 is KGHSH and CDR2 is LQKENI in the germline V gene. V lost 4 bases and J lost 0; bases outside the gene matches: 4. The CDR3: CASSRGTGNSGNTIYF. The CDR3 coding sequence is TGTGCCAGCTCACGGGGGACAGGGAACTCTGGAAACACCATATATTTT.

Only a few counts were recorded for this clonotype. The library was built for alpha chains, so this beta chain is an off-target read and its size means little. This chain joins TRBV12-3 or TRBV12-4 and TRBJ2-5; D is uncertain. Trimming stripped 5 bases from V and 1 base from J, with 14 bases between. The CDR3 totals 15 residues. The CDR3 spells CASSPHILIQETQYF. The CDR3 region has the DNA TGTGCCAGCAGTCCGCACATACTAATCCAAGAGACCCAGTACTTC.

This clonotype is labeled as medium-sized. Little can be read into the size of this beta chain, an off-target read in a library designed for alpha chains. The rearrangement joins TRBV5-1 to TRBJ2-2; unclear D gene. CDR1 is SGHRS, CDR2 YFSETQ, per germline. The CDR3 loop spans 16 amino acids. The ends were cut back, 2 bases at V and 0 bases at J, with 11 bases in the middle. This chain's CDR3 is CASSLIVSSNTGELFF. The CDR3 DNA sequence: TGCGCCAGCAGCTTAATCGTCTCCTCGAACACCGGGGAGCTGTTTTTT.

This clonotype was seen ten or more times. This beta chain represents an off-target read in a library built for alpha chains; its size is of limited meaning. The chain carries TRBV6-5 and TRBJ1-1; no reliable D call. The CDR3 length is 13 residues. The ends were cut back, 6 bases at V and 1 base at J, with 9 bases in the middle. Germline CDR1 and CDR2: MNHEY and SVGAGI. The CDR3 region is CASSVRWNTEAFF. CDR3 sequence (DNA): TGTGCCAGCAGCGTAAGGTGGAACACTGAAGCTTTCTTT.

Many counts were recorded for this clonotype. Within a library made for alpha chains, this beta chain is off target, and its count is uninformative. The chain joins TRBV2 to TRBJ1-4; D possibly corresponds to TRBD1 (6 bases). Germline assignment: CDR1 SNHLY and CDR2 FYNNEI. V lost 8 bases to trimming and J lost 8 bases, with 12 bases between them. CDR3 length equals 12 residues. CDR3 amino acids: CASGRGEEKLFF. The CDR3 coding sequence is TGTGCCAGCGGTAGGGGGGAGGAAAAACTGTTTTTT.